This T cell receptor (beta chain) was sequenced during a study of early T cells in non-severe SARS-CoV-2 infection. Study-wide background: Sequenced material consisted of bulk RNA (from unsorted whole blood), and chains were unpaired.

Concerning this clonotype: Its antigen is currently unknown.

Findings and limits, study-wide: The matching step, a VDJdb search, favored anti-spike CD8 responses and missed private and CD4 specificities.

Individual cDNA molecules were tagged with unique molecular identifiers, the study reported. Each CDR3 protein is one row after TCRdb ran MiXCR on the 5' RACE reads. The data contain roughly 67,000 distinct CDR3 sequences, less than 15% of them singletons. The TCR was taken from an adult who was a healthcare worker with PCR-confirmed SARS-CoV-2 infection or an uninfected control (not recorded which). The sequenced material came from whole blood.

The CDR3 sequence: CASSLGQGRSDEQFF. The CDR3 region has the DNA TGTGCCAGCAGCTTGGGCCAGGGACGTTCCGATGAGCAGTTCTTC. The V and J genes are TRBV7-8 and TRBJ2-1, with D possibly being TRBD1 or TRBD2 (5 bases each). This CDR3 comprises 15 residues. The germline V and J ends were trimmed by 3 bases and 8 bases, with 17 bases remaining between them. Germline V gene data show CDR1 as SGHVS and CDR2 as FQNEAQ.